This is a list of T cell receptor beta chains from one sample in a study of cytomegalovirus exposure and HLA in healthy donors. The repertoire was sequenced with immunoSEQ multiplex PCR; TCRdb's copy has only in-frame clones and lacks some. The table lists some 130,000 clones, 94% of them singletons. Sequenced sample: PBMCs. The receptors shown here come from a man between 18 and 35 years old in good health and CMV-seropositive. The CDR3 runs from the conserved cysteine through the conserved F or W. A D gene is named only where the DNA matches it firmly. Clone size is not always given. Where it is, it says once, few, many or a class for expanded clones.

J gene: TRBJ1-1; V gene: TRBV7-9; D gene: .; clone size: .; CDR3 DNA: TGTGCCAGCAGCTTAGTTTCATGGAACACTGAAGCTTTCTTT; CDR3 protein: CASSLVSWNTEAFF
J gene: TRBJ2-7; V gene: TRBV11-2; D gene: .; clone size: .; CDR3 DNA: TGTGCCAGCAGCTTGGCCGGGTCCTACGAGCAGTACTTC; CDR3 protein: CASSLAGSYEQYF
J gene: TRBJ2-7; V gene: TRBV15; D gene: TRBD2; clone size: .; CDR3 DNA: TGTGCCACCAGCAGAGACCGGTATCGGGGTAGACTAGCGGGAGGGCCGAGGGGGGAGCAGTACTTC; CDR3 protein: CATSRDRYRGRLAGGPRGEQYF
J gene: TRBJ2-1; V gene: TRBV19; D gene: .; clone size: once; CDR3 DNA: TGTGCCAGTAGTATCGGGGGAGCGGTCCAGTTCTTC; CDR3 protein: CASSIGGAVQFF
J gene: TRBJ2-7; V gene: TRBV5-1; D gene: TRBD1; clone size: .; CDR3 DNA: TGCGCCAGCAGCCTCCGGACAGGGGACTACGAGCAGTACTTC; CDR3 protein: CASSLRTGDYEQYF
J gene: TRBJ2-1; V gene: TRBV10-3; D gene: TRBD2; clone size: .; CDR3 DNA: TGTGCCATCAGTGAGCCTAGCGGGGCCAATGAGCAGTTCTTC; CDR3 protein: CAISEPSGANEQFF
J gene: TRBJ1-1; V gene: TRBV9; D gene: .; clone size: .; CDR3 DNA: TGTGCCAGCAGCGTCTACCCTGAAGCTTTCTTT; CDR3 protein: CASSVYPEAFF
J gene: TRBJ2-1; V gene: TRBV5-1; D gene: TRBD2; clone size: .; CDR3 DNA: TGCGCCAGCAGCTTGGAGACTAGCGGGAGCATCAATGAGCAGTTCTTC; CDR3 protein: CASSLETSGSINEQFF
J gene: TRBJ2-5; V gene: TRBV6-5; D gene: TRBD2; clone size: .; CDR3 DNA: TGTGCCAGCACTCAAAGCGGGAGTTCGGAGACCCAGTACTTC; CDR3 protein: CASTQSGSSETQYF
J gene: TRBJ2-1; V gene: TRBV28; D gene: TRBD2; clone size: .; CDR3 DNA: TGTGCCAGCAGTTTCATTTGGGGGGAGGGCTCCTACAATGAGCAGTTCTTC; CDR3 protein: CASSFIWGEGSYNEQFF
J gene: TRBJ2-7; V gene: TRBV12-2; D gene: .; clone size: .; CDR3 DNA: TGTGCAAGTCGGCTAGCGGTGAGCTCCTACGAGCAGTACTTC; CDR3 protein: CASRLAVSSYEQYF
J gene: TRBJ2-7; V gene: TRBV19; D gene: .; clone size: .; CDR3 DNA: TGTGCCAGTAGTATCGCGGGGCGCTCCTACGAGCAGTACTTC; CDR3 protein: CASSIAGRSYEQYF
J gene: TRBJ2-7; V gene: TRBV5-8; D gene: .; clone size: .; CDR3 DNA: TGTGCCAGCACCCTCCTGAGGGAGAACCCCTACGAGCAGTACTTC; CDR3 protein: CASTLLRENPYEQYF
J gene: TRBJ2-1; V gene: TRBV27; D gene: .; clone size: .; CDR3 DNA: TGTGCCAGCAGCGAGGACTCATACTCCTACAATGAGCAGTTCTTC; CDR3 protein: CASSEDSYSYNEQFF
J gene: TRBJ2-2; V gene: TRBV5-1; D gene: TRBD2; clone size: .; CDR3 DNA: TGCGCCAGCAGCGTGGGACTAGCGGGAGGCCACCGGGAGCTGTTTTTT; CDR3 protein: CASSVGLAGGHRELFF
J gene: TRBJ2-7; V gene: TRBV6-1; D gene: .; clone size: .; CDR3 DNA: TGTGCCAGCAGTCCACAGGGATGGGTCTACGAGCAGTACTTC; CDR3 protein: CASSPQGWVYEQYF
J gene: TRBJ2-3; V gene: TRBV30; D gene: TRBD2; clone size: .; CDR3 DNA: TGTGCCTGGAGTGTTCGACTAGCGGGATCAGATACGCAGTATTTT; CDR3 protein: CAWSVRLAGSDTQYF
J gene: TRBJ2-7; V gene: TRBV28; D gene: TRBD2; clone size: .; CDR3 DNA: TGTGCCAGCAGTTTTAGCGGGAGGTCTTACGAGCAGTACTTC; CDR3 protein: CASSFSGRSYEQYF
J gene: TRBJ1-2; V gene: TRBV29-1; D gene: TRBD1; clone size: .; CDR3 DNA: TGCAGCGCAGCGCGAGGGACAGGGACTAAGGACTATGGCTACACCTTC; CDR3 protein: CSAARGTGTKDYGYTF
J gene: TRBJ2-3; V gene: TRBV12-5; D gene: TRBD2; clone size: .; CDR3 DNA: TGTGCTAGTGGTTCAGGGACTAGCGGGATCGCAGATACGCAGTATTTT; CDR3 protein: CASGSGTSGIADTQYF
J gene: TRBJ2-6; V gene: TRBV2; D gene: .; clone size: .; CDR3 DNA: TGTGCCAGCAGTGTACAGGGGGCCAACGTCCTGACTTTC; CDR3 protein: CASSVQGANVLTF
J gene: TRBJ2-1; V gene: TRBV13; D gene: TRBD2; clone size: .; CDR3 DNA: TGTGCCAGCAGCCCAATAGGGACTAGCGCTCCGTTCTTC; CDR3 protein: CASSPIGTSAPFF
J gene: TRBJ2-7; V gene: TRBV18; D gene: TRBD1; clone size: .; CDR3 DNA: TGTGCCAGCTCATACGGGGACAGGGGCGTCTACGAGCAGTACTTC; CDR3 protein: CASSYGDRGVYEQYF
J gene: TRBJ2-7; V gene: TRBV2; D gene: .; clone size: .; CDR3 DNA: TGTGCCAGCAGTGAGGGGCAGGGGTCGATTGAGCAGTACTTC; CDR3 protein: CASSEGQGSIEQYF
J gene: TRBJ1-2; V gene: TRBV30; D gene: TRBD1; clone size: .; CDR3 DNA: TGTGCCTGGGCGGGACAGGGCCGGGGTAATTATGGCTACACCTTC; CDR3 protein: CAWAGQGRGNYGYTF
J gene: TRBJ1-1; V gene: TRBV13; D gene: TRBD1; clone size: .; CDR3 DNA: TGTGCCAGCAGCCCGTGGACAGGGGGCCACACTGAAGCTTTCTTT; CDR3 protein: CASSPWTGGHTEAFF
J gene: TRBJ2-7; V gene: TRBV11-3; D gene: .; clone size: .; CDR3 DNA: TGTGCCAGCAGCTTGGGACACGGAAACTCCTACGAGCAGTACTTC; CDR3 protein: CASSLGHGNSYEQYF
J gene: TRBJ2-5; V gene: TRBV5-4; D gene: .; clone size: .; CDR3 DNA: TGTGCCAGCAGCCAACGTGGCAGTTTGGAGACCCAGTACTTC; CDR3 protein: CASSQRGSLETQYF
J gene: TRBJ2-3; V gene: TRBV30; D gene: .; clone size: once; CDR3 DNA: TGTGCCTGGAGTCCGAGGAGGGATACGCAGTATTTT; CDR3 protein: CAWSPRRDTQYF
J gene: TRBJ2-3; V gene: TRBV27; D gene: .; clone size: .; CDR3 DNA: TGTGCCAGCACCCCCCTAGTATCCCCAGATACGCAGTATTTT; CDR3 protein: CASTPLVSPDTQYF
J gene: TRBJ1-2; V gene: TRBV28; D gene: .; clone size: .; CDR3 DNA: TGTGCCAGCAGCTACGAAGGACAGAACTATGGCTACACCTTC; CDR3 protein: CASSYEGQNYGYTF
J gene: TRBJ1-1; V gene: TRBV30; D gene: .; clone size: .; CDR3 DNA: TGTGCCTGGAGTGTACCGAATTTGGAGGGGCTGCCATTCATGAACACTGAAGCTTTCTTT; CDR3 protein: CAWSVPNLEGLPFMNTEAFF
J gene: TRBJ2-1; V gene: TRBV4-2; D gene: TRBD2; clone size: .; CDR3 DNA: TGTGCCAGCAGCCTGATGACTAGCGGGAGTAAGTACAATGAGCAGTTCTTC; CDR3 protein: CASSLMTSGSKYNEQFF
J gene: TRBJ2-7; V gene: TRBV15; D gene: .; clone size: .; CDR3 DNA: TGTGCCACCAGCAGAGATCTAGGCAGTACCTACGAGCAGTACTTC; CDR3 protein: CATSRDLGSTYEQYF
J gene: TRBJ2-7; V gene: TRBV19; D gene: .; clone size: .; CDR3 DNA: TGTGCCAGTCAGAGTAGCGGAGCCTACGAGCAGTACTTC; CDR3 protein: CASQSSGAYEQYF
J gene: TRBJ2-7; V gene: TRBV12-5; D gene: .; clone size: .; CDR3 DNA: TGTGCTAGTGGGCCTAGTAGCCTCCCCACTGACGAGCAGTACTTC; CDR3 protein: CASGPSSLPTDEQYF
J gene: TRBJ1-1; V gene: TRBV5-1; D gene: .; clone size: .; CDR3 DNA: TGCGCCAGCAGCTACGGCTCTCTAGGCACTGAAGCTTTCTTT; CDR3 protein: CASSYGSLGTEAFF
J gene: TRBJ2-6; V gene: TRBV5-6; D gene: .; clone size: .; CDR3 DNA: TGTGCCAGCAGCCTCGGACAGTCTGGGGCCAACGTCCTGACTTTC; CDR3 protein: CASSLGQSGANVLTF
J gene: TRBJ2-1; V gene: TRBV12-5; D gene: .; clone size: .; CDR3 DNA: TGTGCTAGTGGTTTGGAAATGGGAGGTGAGCAGTTCTTC; CDR3 protein: CASGLEMGGEQFF
J gene: TRBJ2-7; V gene: TRBV4-2; D gene: TRBD2; clone size: .; CDR3 DNA: TGTGCCAGCAGCCAAGGTGGAGCGGGAGGGACCTACGAGCAGTACTTC; CDR3 protein: CASSQGGAGGTYEQYF